The clone carrying this T cell receptor (beta chain) was counted between two and nine times. The sample is drawn from a study of blood T cell repertoires in COVID-19. Study at large: COVID-19 samples, acute and convalescent, were from the United States, Italy and Spain.

Here immunoSEQ multiplex PCR was the method, and the copy in TCRdb shows in-frame clones only, minus some. The table has under 200,000 clones, around 67% seen once. V gave up 0 bases and J gave up 8 bases; unmatched junction bases: 6. CDR1 is LGHNA, CDR2 YNFKEQ, per germline. This CDR3 is built from 15 residues. V is TRBV4-2 and J is TRBJ2-4, with TRBD2 identical over 8 bases. This sequence originates from a woman aged 80 or over with acute or convalescent COVID-19. The sample was peripheral blood. The CDR3 spells CASSQDQLAAYIQYF. CDR3 nucleotide sequence: TGTGCCAGCAGCCAAGATCAACTAGCGGCATACATTCAGTACTTC.